This TCR beta chain was recovered during a study of human versus mouse CDR3 diversity and MHC coevolution (dated by TCRdb to about 2017). For the study in its entirety: According to reports, the immunoSEQ assay detects one in 200,000 T cells and minimizes multiplex PCR amplification bias. Valid reads per sample ranged from roughly 5.5 x 10^6 to 1.8 x 10^7 across mouse and human samples. Three healthy volunteer blood donors made up the human cohort, with one aged 30 to 40, one aged 40 to 49 and one aged 60 to 70 at collection. As a reference point for TCR selection on multiple MHC II alleles, the study used human naive CD4 T cell repertoires and compared them against human-TCR-locus transgenic mice that have a single MHC II.

With regard to this clone: The clone's antigen remains unknown. No qualities accompany the bases; no much larger clone lies one base away.

Here is what the overall study found, with its caveats: The largest TCR beta repertoire according to iCHAO1 estimates belonged to humans, at roughly 1.5 million clonotypes, a result attributed likely to selection by multiple MHC II molecules. The lowest clonal inequality scores among all compared groups were observed in most of the three human donors. Because human T cells were selected on several MHC II alleles, repertoire diversity in humans and mice was not considered directly comparable. On average, humans had more CDR3 deletions and insertions than mice, indicating greater exonuclease and TdT activity.

The QIAGEN blood and tissue kit was used to extract genomic DNA from sorted cells, and the DNA was quantified on a NanoDrop 1000. The immunoSEQ platform deep sequenced and quantified TCR alpha and beta chains by multiplex PCR of genomic DNA. The original pipeline was this. IMGT gene and region definitions were used to annotate TCR sequences. Out-of-frame rearrangements were taken as a proxy for the preselection repertoire and were compared with in-frame clonotypes. The iCHAO1 estimator supplied with the immunoSEQ platform was used to estimate repertoire size. Clonal inequality was measured with a Gini index on in-frame amino acid clonotypes, based on the Lorenz curve. The intersect function of the R package tcR was used to count shared clonotypes, and the Jaccard index was used to score similarity. V, J and V-J usage frequencies went into a principal component analysis run with the R prcomp function, with no normalization applied. As stored in TCRdb, this immuneACCESS dataset retains in-frame rearrangements with V and J assigned. A fraction of the clones does not appear; measured against another copy, unresolved V genes explain less than half of the discrepancy, and the remainder lacks a known reason. V and J calls plus clone size are reproduced from that table; the DNA served to infer D and trimming. The sample includes about 81,000 clones, with about 94% observed a single time. The top ten clones comprise over 1.3% of the sample.

V and J are truncated by 1 base and 10 bases respectively, leaving an intervening sequence of 13 bases. CDR1 SEHNR and CDR2 FQNEAQ are derived from the germline V gene (reference sequence). The CDR3 contains 14 residues, cysteine and phenylalanine counted. Only the CDR3 part of the read is kept: 42 bases, read in frame from the first base. Naive CD4 T cells, defined as CD45RO-negative and CD62L-positive, were isolated from PBMCs by fluorescence-activated cell sorting. From each donor, approximately 51 ml of fresh peripheral blood was taken, and Ficoll density centrifugation was then used to isolate PBMCs. Cells were sorted on a FACSAria III instrument, and every sample had a purity above 90%.

This TCR was sampled from a person aged 25 to 69 in good health. The V gene is TRBV7-9 and the J gene is TRBJ1-4, with the D gene not clear enough to name. The sample comprised naive CD4+ T cells from blood. According to the study, the label for this sample's cell subset or site signals: CD45RO-negative CD62L-positive naive CD4 T cells. The CDR3 protein: CASSLGTAGVKLFF. The DNA sequence follows: TGTGCCAGCAGCTTAGGTACAGCGGGCGTAAAACTGTTTTTT.